This T cell receptor beta chain was obtained from a study of shared clonotypes between healthy human individuals. General observations from the study: Rarefaction revealed incomplete sorted-subset sequencing despite large depth. The sharing of 4% to 5.5% of naive CD4 clonotypes was seen across a handful of donors. Clonotype sharing among donors likely depends on sequencing depth.

Points on this clone: The antigen is unknown.

Naive-designated CD8 cells lacked CD45RO, were positively enriched for CCR7, and omitted terminally differentiated effector memory CD45RA+ cells. The method was immunoSEQ multiplex PCR; TCRdb's version includes in-frame clones alone and lacks a portion of them. The table includes about 2.2 million clones, roughly 93% detected once. J lost 3 bases, V lost 8 bases, and 9 bases had no gene match. Germline-derived CDR1 and CDR2 are SNHLY and FYNNEI. This CDR3 contains 15 residues. The clonotype originates from a man between 18 and 35 years old in good health. Some clones in this sample may be carry-over from other donors' samples. Sequencing was done on a sample of naive CD8+ T cells from PBMCs. This sequence joins TRBV2 and TRBJ2-7; TRBD1 agrees at 11 bases. The CDR3 region is CASAGPGTGGYEQYF. The CDR3 DNA follows: TGTGCCAGCGCCGGGCCCGGGACAGGGGGCTACGAGCAGTACTTC.